A single sample gave rise to the 19 T cell receptor beta chains below, sequenced in a study of Ad26.COV2.S vaccination and SARS-CoV-2 variants. Sequencing was performed with immunoSEQ multiplex PCR; in TCRdb, only in-frame clones are kept and a portion is missing. The sample has 350,000 to 400,000 clones, 70% to 90% seen once. Treatment given: roughly 18 received Ad26.COV2.S at low or high dose, single or two shots; roughly five received placebo; per-sample allocation not given. Samples analyzed were those drawn on day 63 after the first vaccine or placebo injection. The specimen comprised peripheral blood, sampled in a trial of Ad26.COV2.S vaccine versus placebo. These receptors came from a person aged 18-65 years who received the Ad26.COV2.S COVID-19 vaccine or a placebo.

The chain joins TRBV3-1 (or the pseudogene TRBV3-2) to TRBJ1-6; 8 bases agree with TRBD1. The CDR3 is 15 residues long. After removal of 1 base from V and 8 bases from J, the junction contained 4 bases not matched to a gene. Germline CDR1 and CDR2: LGHDT and YNNKEL (reference sequence). CDR3 sequence: CASSQGPGGDSPLHF. The CDR3 DNA is TGTGCCAGCAGCCAAGGGCCAGGGGGCGATTCACCCCTCCACTTT.

This chain connects TRBV4-1 to TRBJ2-2, with unresolved D. CDR1 is MGHRA, CDR2 YSYEKL, per germline. The V and J ends lost 0 bases and 0 bases respectively, with 11 bases between them. The CDR3 is made up of 17 amino acids. This chain's CDR3 is CASSQELARTNTGELFF. CDR3 sequence (DNA): TGCGCCAGCAGCCAAGAGTTGGCACGAACGAACACCGGGGAGCTGTTTTTT.

This clone has more than one count but fewer than ten. The chain links TRBV19 to TRBJ2-1; D might be TRBD1 or TRBD2, each matching 5 bases. The CDR3 totals 15 residues. Per germline, CDR1 LNHDA and CDR2 SQIVND (reference sequence). The ends were cut back, 5 bases at V and 3 bases at J, with 14 bases in the middle. CDR3 region: CASSRGDSLYNEQFF. The CDR3, as DNA: TGTGCCAGTAGTCGGGGCGACAGTCTCTACAATGAGCAGTTCTTC.

The chain joins TRBV18 to TRBJ2-4; TRBD1 aligns across 7 bases. Per the germline V gene, CDR1 is KGHSH and CDR2 is LQKENI. CDR3 size: 14 residues. The V gene end was trimmed by 3 bases and the J gene end by 5 bases; junction bases not matched to a gene: 4. CDR3 amino acids: CASSPGQAENIQYF. CDR3 coding DNA: TGTGCCAGCTCACCCGGACAGGCTGAAAACATTCAGTACTTC.

This rearrangement joins TRBV7-2 to TRBJ2-7; D is tentatively TRBD1 or TRBD2 (5 bases each). Germline V lookup: CDR1 SGHTA, CDR2 FQGNSA. V was trimmed by 0 bases and J by 5 bases, leaving 23 bases between them. The CDR3 has 18 residues. DNA of the CDR3: TGTGCCAGCAGCTTAGCGGGACCCAGGCGGGTATCGCCCGACGAGCAGTACTTC. Its protein product is CASSLAGPRRVSPDEQYF.

The chain combines TRBV7-9 with TRBJ2-1, with D possibly being TRBD2 (6 bases). V was clipped by 1 base and J by 4 bases, with 11 bases between them. There are 15 residues in the CDR3. Germline loops: CDR1 SEHNR, CDR2 FQNEAQ (reference sequence). CDR3 DNA sequence: TGTGCCAGCAGCTTAGAGTCTAGCGTATACAATGAGCAGTTCTTC. As protein: CASSLESSVYNEQFF. The variable domain in full, completed from reference TRBV7-9 and TRBJ2-1, reads DTGVSQNPRHKITKRGQNVTFRCDPISEHNRLYWYRQTLGQGPEFLTYFQNEAQLEKSRLLSDRFSAERPKGSFSTLEIQRTEQGDSAMYLCASSLESSVYNEQFFGPGTRLTVL.

The chain carries TRBV10-3 and TRBJ1-6, with 9 bases identical to TRBD1. Losses at the gene ends were 8 bases for V and 0 bases for J; bases not matched to a gene: 8. The germline V gene encodes CDR1 ENHRY and CDR2 SYGVKD. The CDR3 is 17 residues long. CDR3 in DNA: TGTGCCATCCGGTCCCGACAGGGGGACTCCTATAATTCACCCCTCCACTTT. Its protein is CAIRSRQGDSYNSPLHF.

The chain couples TRBV5-4 to TRBJ2-7; D is possibly TRBD1 (6 bases). Germline lookup yields CDR1 SGHNT and CDR2 YYREEE (reference sequence). The CDR3 spans 14 residues. V lost 1 base to trimming and J lost 7 bases, with 15 bases between them. The CDR3 region has the DNA TGTGCCAGCAGCTTGCAGGGGTTAAGTTTTGAGCAGTACTTC. As protein: CASSLQGLSFEQYF.

V and J are TRBV5-4 and TRBJ2-1; 9 nucleotides align to TRBD1. Germline assignment: CDR1 SGHNT and CDR2 YYREEE (reference sequence). The CDR3 loop spans 14 amino acids. V gave up 4 bases and J gave up 9 bases; unmatched junction bases: 8. The CDR3 reads CASSPPSTGGEQFF. The CDR3 nucleotides read TGTGCCAGCAGCCCGCCCTCGACAGGGGGTGAGCAGTTCTTC.

J is TRBJ1-5 and V is TRBV30; no definite D call. Germline CDR1 and CDR2: GTSNPN and SVGIG (reference sequence). The CDR3 consists of 10 residues. V lost 4 bases to trimming and J lost 6 bases, with 4 bases between them. The CDR3, as DNA: TGTGCCTGGAATTTTCAGCCCCAGCATTTT. Amino acids: CAWNFQPQHF.

In its sample, this clone was seen a few times. The V call is TRBV10-3, the J call TRBJ2-2; D perhaps matches TRBD2 (5 bases). CDR1 ENHRY and CDR2 SYGVKD come from the germline V gene. This CDR3 contains 13 residues. The V gene lost 4 bases and the J gene lost 7 bases, with 10 bases spanning the gap. CDR3 loop: CAISGTASGELFF. In DNA form, the CDR3 reads TGTGCCATCAGTGGGACTGCTAGCGGGGAGCTGTTTTTT.

The chain recombines TRBV10-2 with TRBJ1-2; a weak D match, TRBD1 (5 bases). This CDR3 comprises 16 residues. Germline CDR1 WSHSY, CDR2 SAAADI. Deletions cut 2 bases from V and 3 bases from J, with 16 bases between. In DNA form, the CDR3 reads TGCGCCAGCAGTGAGGGGTGGGGCAGCGTTGACTATGGCTACACCTTC. Translating it yields CASSEGWGSVDYGYTF.

The chain employs TRBV7-2 and TRBJ2-1; TRBD2 agrees at 8 bases. The CDR3 covers 15 residues. Germline CDR1 reads SGHTA; CDR2 reads FQGNSA. V trimming: 6 bases; J trimming: 3 bases; junction bases outside the gene matches: 7. The CDR3 sequence: CASSTKRGIYNEQFF. CDR3 in DNA: TGTGCCAGCAGTACCAAGCGGGGGATCTACAATGAGCAGTTCTTC.

The V call is TRBV5-1, the J call TRBJ1-1; D remains unclear. V was shortened by 6 bases and J by 1 base, with 7 bases between the two germline ends. CDR1 is SGHRS and CDR2 is YFSETQ in the germline V gene. The CDR3 loop spans 12 amino acids. This CDR3 reads CASTDGNTEAFF. As DNA, the CDR3 is TGCGCCAGCACCGATGGGAACACTGAAGCTTTCTTT. The full variable domain, its missing parts supplied by reference TRBV5-1 and TRBJ1-1, is KAGVTQTPRYLIKTRGQQVTLSCSPISGHRSVSWYQQTPGQGLQFLFEYFSETQRNKGNFPGRFSGRQFSNSRSEMNVSTLELGDSALYLCASTDGNTEAFFGQGTRLTVV.

The V call is TRBV7-9, the J call TRBJ2-3; D possibly corresponds to TRBD1 (5 bases). The CDR3 consists of 13 residues. V shed 4 bases and J shed 4 bases, with 9 bases lying between them. From germline, CDR1 is SEHNR and CDR2 FQNEAQ (reference sequence). This CDR3 reads CASSSTEADTQYF. The CDR3 DNA reads as TGTGCCAGCAGCTCGACAGAAGCAGATACGCAGTATTTT.

The V gene is TRBV2, the J gene TRBJ2-7; possibly TRBD1 or TRBD2 for D (5 bases each). Deletions cut 1 base from V and 1 base from J, with 8 bases between. CDR1 is SNHLY, CDR2 FYNNEI, per germline. The CDR3 is 14 amino acids. CDR3 coding DNA: TGTGCCAGCAGTGAAGGGGACGCATCCTACGAGCAGTACTTC. Protein product: CASSEGDASYEQYF.

The gene calls are TRBV18 and TRBJ1-1; D is undetermined. The CDR3 runs 16 residues. The V and J ends lost 3 bases and 4 bases respectively, with 18 bases between them. Germline CDR1 KGHSH, CDR2 LQKENI. The chain's CDR3 is CASSPWVTDVGTEAFF. In nucleotides, the CDR3 is TGTGCCAGCTCACCTTGGGTAACCGACGTCGGCACTGAAGCTTTCTTT.

The rearrangement uses TRBV5-1 and TRBJ2-1, with a possible D match to TRBD2 (5 bases). V lost 4 bases, J lost 4 bases, and 9 bases lay in between. The CDR3 totals 13 residues. Germline V gene sequence: CDR1 SGHRS, CDR2 YFSETQ. The CDR3 coding sequence is TGCGCCAGCAGCACCGGGGATTACAATGAGCAGTTCTTC. As protein: CASSTGDYNEQFF.

This clone came up once. The chain has TRBV3-1 (or the pseudogene TRBV3-2) and TRBJ2-5; the D gene is possibly TRBD2 (6 bases). Germline CDR1 reads LGHDT; CDR2 reads YNNKEL (reference sequence). Trimming cost V 3 bases and J 2 bases, with 10 bases left between them. There are 14 residues in the CDR3. The CDR3 DNA reads TGTGCCAGCAGCCAGAGGGACTGGCAAGAGACCCAGTACTTC. It yields the protein CASSQRDWQETQYF.